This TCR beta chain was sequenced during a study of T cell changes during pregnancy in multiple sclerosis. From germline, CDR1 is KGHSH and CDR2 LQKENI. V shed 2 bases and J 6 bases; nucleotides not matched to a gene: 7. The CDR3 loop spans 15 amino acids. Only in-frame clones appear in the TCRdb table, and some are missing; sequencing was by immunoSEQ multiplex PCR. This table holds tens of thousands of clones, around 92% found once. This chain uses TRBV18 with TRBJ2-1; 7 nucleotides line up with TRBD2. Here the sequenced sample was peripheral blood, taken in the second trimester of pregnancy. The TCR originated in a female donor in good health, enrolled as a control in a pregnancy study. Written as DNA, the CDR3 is TGTGCCAGCTCACCAAGGCCGGGGGGTACCAATGAGCAGTTCTTC. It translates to CASSPRPGGTNEQFF.